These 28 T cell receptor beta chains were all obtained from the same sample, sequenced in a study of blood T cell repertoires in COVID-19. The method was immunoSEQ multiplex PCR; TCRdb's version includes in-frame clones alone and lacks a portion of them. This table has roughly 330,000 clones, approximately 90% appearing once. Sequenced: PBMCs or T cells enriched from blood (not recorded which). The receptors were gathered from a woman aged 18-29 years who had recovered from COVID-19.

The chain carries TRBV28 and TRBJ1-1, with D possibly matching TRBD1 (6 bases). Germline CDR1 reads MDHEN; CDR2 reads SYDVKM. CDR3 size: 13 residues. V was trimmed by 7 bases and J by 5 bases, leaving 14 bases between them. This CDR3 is CASILQGGTEAFF. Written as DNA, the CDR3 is TGTGCCAGCATTCTACAGGGTGGGACTGAAGCTTTCTTT.

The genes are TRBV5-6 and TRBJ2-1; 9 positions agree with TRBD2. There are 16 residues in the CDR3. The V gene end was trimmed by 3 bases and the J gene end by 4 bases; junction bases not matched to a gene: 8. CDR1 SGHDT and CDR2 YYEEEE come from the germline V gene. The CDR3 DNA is TGTGCCAGCAGCTCGTTAACTAGCGGGCAATACAATGAGCAGTTCTTC. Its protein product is CASSSLTSGQYNEQFF. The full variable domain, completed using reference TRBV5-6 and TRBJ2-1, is DAGVTQSPTHLIKTRGQQVTLRCSPKSGHDTVSWYQQALGQGPQFIFQYYEEEERQRGNFPDRFSGHQFPNYSSELNVNALLLGDSALYLCASSSLTSGQYNEQFFGPGTRLTVL.

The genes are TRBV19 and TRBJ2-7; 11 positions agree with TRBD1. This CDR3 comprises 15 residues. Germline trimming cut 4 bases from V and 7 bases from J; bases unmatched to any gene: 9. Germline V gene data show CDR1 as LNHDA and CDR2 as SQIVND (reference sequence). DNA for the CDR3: TGTGCCAGTAGTAAAGGTGGGGACAGGGGGACGGAGCAGTACTTC. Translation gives CASSKGGDRGTEQYF.

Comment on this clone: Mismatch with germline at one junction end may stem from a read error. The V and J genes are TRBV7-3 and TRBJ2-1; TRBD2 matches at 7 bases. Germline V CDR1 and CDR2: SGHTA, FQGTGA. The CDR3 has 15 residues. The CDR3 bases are TGTGCCAACAGCCCTTGGCTAGCGGCCTACAATGAGCAGTTCTTC. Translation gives CANSPWLAAYNEQFF.

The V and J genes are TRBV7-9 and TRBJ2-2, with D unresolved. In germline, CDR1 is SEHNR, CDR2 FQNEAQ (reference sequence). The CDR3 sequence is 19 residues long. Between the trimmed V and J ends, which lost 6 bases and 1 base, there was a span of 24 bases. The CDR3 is CASSLPETQRKRNTGELFF. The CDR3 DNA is TGTGCCAGCAGTTTACCCGAGACCCAGCGAAAAAGGAACACCGGGGAGCTGTTTTTT.

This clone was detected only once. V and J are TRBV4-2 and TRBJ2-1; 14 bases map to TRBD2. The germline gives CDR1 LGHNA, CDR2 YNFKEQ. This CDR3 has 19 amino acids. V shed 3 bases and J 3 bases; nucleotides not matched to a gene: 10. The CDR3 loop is CASSQSPGLAGDYYNEQFF. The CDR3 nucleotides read TGTGCCAGCAGCCAGTCACCGGGACTAGCGGGAGATTACTACAATGAGCAGTTCTTC.

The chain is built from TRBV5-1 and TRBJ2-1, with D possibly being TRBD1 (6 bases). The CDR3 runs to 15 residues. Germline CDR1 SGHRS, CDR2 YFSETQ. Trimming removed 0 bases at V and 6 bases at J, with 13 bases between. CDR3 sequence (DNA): TGCGCCAGCAGCTTGGGGGACAATCCCTCCAATGAGCAGTTCTTC. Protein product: CASSLGDNPSNEQFF.

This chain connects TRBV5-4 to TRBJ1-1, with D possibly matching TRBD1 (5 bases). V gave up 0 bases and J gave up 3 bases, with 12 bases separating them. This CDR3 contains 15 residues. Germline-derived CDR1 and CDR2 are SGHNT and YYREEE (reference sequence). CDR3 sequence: CASSLEGILDTEAFF. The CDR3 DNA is TGTGCCAGCAGCTTGGAGGGGATCCTGGACACTGAAGCTTTCTTT. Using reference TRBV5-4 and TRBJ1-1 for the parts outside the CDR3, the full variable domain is ETGVTQSPTHLIKTRGQQVTLRCSSQSGHNTVSWYQQALGQGPQFIFQYYREEENGRGNFPPRFSGLQFPNYSSELNVNALELDDSALYLCASSLEGILDTEAFFGQGTRLTVV.

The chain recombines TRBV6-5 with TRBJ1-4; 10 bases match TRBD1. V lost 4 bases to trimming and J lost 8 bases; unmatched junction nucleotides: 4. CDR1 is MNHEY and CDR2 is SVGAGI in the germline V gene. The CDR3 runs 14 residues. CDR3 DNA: TGTGCCAGCAGTTGGGGACAGGGGTTCGAAAAACTGTTTTTT. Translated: CASSWGQGFEKLFF.

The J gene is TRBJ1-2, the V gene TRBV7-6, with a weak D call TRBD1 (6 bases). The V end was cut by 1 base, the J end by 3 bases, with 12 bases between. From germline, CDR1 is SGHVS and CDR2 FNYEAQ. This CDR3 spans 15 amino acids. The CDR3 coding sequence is TGTGCCAGCAGCTTAGGGGGGGGCATCGACTATGGCTACACCTTC. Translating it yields CASSLGGGIDYGYTF. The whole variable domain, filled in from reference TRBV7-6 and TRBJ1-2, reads GAGVSQSPRYKVTKRGQDVALRCDPISGHVSLYWYRQALGQGPEFLTYFNYEAQQDKSGLPNDRFSAERPEGSISTLTIQRTEQRDSAMYRCASSLGGGIDYGYTFGSGTRLTVV.

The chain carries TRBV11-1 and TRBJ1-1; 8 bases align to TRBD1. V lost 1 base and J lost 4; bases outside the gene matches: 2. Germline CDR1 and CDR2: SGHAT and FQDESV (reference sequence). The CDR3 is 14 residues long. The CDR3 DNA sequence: TGTGCCAGCAGCTTAGGACAGGGGACCACTGAAGCTTTCTTT. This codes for CASSLGQGTTEAFF.

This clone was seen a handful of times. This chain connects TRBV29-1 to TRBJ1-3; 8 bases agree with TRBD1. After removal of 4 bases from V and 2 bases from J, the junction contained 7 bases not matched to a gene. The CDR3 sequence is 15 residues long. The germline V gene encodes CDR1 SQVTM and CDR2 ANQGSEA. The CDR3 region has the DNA TGCAGCGTTGGAGAAGGGACAGGCGCTGGAAACACCATATATTTT. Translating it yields CSVGEGTGAGNTIYF.

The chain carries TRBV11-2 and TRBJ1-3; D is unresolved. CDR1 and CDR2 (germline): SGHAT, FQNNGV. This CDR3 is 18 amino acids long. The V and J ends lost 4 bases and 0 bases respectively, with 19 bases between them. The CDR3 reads CASSSGVGSYTSGNTIYF. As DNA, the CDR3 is TGTGCCAGCAGCTCAGGCGTGGGGAGTTACACCTCTGGAAACACCATATATTTT.

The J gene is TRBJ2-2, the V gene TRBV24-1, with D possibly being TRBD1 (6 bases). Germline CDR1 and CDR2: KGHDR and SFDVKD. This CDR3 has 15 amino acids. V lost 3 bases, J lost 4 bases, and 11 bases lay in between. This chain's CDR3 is CATSDPQTGTGELFF. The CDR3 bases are TGTGCCACCAGTGATCCACAGACAGGCACCGGGGAGCTGTTTTTT.

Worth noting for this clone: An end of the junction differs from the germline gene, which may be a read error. The chain's CDR3 is CASSPTPLRGSYYEQFF. The DNA for the CDR3 is TGTGCCAGCAGTCCGACCCCCCTTCGGGGGAGCTACTATGAGCAGTTCTTC. This chain connects TRBV6-6 to TRBJ2-1; tentative D call: TRBD2 (6 bases). Per the germline V gene, CDR1 is MNHNY and CDR2 is SVGAGI (reference sequence). CDR3 length: 17 amino acids.

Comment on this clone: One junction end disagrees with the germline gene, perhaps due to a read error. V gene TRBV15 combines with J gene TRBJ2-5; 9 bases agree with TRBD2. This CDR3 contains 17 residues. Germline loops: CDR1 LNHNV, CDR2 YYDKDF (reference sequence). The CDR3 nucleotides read TGTGCCACCAGTAGAGGCGGATTTAGCGGGAGCCAAGAGACCCAGTACTTC. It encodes CATSRGGFSGSQETQYF. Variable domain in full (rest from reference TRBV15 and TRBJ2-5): DAMVIQNPRYQVTQFGKPVTLSCSQTLNHNVMYWYQQKSSQAPKLLFHYYDKDFNNEADTPDNFQSRRPNTSFCFLDIRSPGLGDTAMYLCATSRGGFSGSQETQYFGPGTRLLVL.

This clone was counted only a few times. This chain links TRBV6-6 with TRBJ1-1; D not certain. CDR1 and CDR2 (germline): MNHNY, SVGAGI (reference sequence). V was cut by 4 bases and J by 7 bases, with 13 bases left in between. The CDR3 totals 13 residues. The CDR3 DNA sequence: TGTGCCAGCAGTTTCACGGGGTCTGGTGAAGCTTTCTTT. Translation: CASSFTGSGEAFF.

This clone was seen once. In DNA, the CDR3 is TGTGCCATCTCCCAATATGGAGCGATTAACCAAGGATACAATGAGCAGTTCTTC. Amino acid sequence: CAISQYGAINQGYNEQFF. The rearrangement links TRBV21-1 to TRBJ2-1; the D call of TRBD2 is as the table states it, not checked on the DNA. TRBV21-1 is tagged as a pseudogene. This CDR3 contains 18 residues.

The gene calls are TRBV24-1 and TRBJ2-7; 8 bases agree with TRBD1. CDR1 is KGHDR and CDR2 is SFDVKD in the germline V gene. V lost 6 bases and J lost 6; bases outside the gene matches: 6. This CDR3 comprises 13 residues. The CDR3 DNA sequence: TGTGCCACCAGTTCAGGGGGCGGTTCCGAGCAGTACTTC. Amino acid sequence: CATSSGGGSEQYF.

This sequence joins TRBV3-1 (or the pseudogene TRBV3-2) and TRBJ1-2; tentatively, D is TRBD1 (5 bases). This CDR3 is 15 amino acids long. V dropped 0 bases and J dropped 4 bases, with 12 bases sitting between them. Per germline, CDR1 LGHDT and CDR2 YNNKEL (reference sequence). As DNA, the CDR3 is TGTGCCAGCAGCCAAGAAGGGGCAGGCCCCTATGGCTACACCTTC. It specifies CASSQEGAGPYGYTF.

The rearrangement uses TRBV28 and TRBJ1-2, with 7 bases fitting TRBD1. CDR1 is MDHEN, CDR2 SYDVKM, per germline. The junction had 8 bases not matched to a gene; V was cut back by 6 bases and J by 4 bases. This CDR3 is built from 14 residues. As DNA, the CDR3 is TGTGCCAGCAGGCCTACAGGGGTAGGCTATGGCTACACCTTC. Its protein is CASRPTGVGYGYTF.

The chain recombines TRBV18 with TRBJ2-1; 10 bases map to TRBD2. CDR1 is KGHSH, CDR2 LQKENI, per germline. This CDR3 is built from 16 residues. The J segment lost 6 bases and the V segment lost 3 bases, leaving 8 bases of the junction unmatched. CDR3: CASSPSQAGGVNEQFF. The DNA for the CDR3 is TGTGCCAGCTCACCCTCCCAAGCGGGGGGGGTCAATGAGCAGTTCTTC. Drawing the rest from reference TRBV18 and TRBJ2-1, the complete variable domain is NAGVMQNPRHLVRRRGQEARLRCSPMKGHSHVYWYRQLPEEGLKFMVYLQKENIIDESGMPKERFSAEFPKEGPSILRIQQVVRGDSAAYFCASSPSQAGGVNEQFFGPGTRLTVL.

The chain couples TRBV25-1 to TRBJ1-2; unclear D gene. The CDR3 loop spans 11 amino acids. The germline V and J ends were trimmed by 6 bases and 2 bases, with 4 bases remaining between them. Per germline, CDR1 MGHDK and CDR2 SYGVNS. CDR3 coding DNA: TGTGCCAGCAGCCGGAACTATGGCTACACCTTC. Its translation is CASSRNYGYTF.

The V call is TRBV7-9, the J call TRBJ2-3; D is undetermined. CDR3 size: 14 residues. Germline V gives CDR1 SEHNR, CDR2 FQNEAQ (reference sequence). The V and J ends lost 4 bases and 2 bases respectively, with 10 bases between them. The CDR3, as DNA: TGTGCCAGCAGCTCACGCCTATTCACAGATACGCAGTATTTT. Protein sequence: CASSSRLFTDTQYF.

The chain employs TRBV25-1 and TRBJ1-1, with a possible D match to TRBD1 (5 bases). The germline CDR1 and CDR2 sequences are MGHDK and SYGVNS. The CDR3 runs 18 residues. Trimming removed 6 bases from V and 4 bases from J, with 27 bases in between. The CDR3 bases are TGTGCCAGCAGAACCTTAATCAGGGAAGGCGGGATATTCACTGAAGCTTTCTTT. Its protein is CASRTLIREGGIFTEAFF.

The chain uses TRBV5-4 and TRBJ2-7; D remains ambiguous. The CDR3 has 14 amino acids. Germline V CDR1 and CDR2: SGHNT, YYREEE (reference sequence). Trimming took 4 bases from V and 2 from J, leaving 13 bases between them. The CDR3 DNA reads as TGTGCCAGCAGCCCAGGTCGAGTACCCTACGAGCAGTACTTC. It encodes CASSPGRVPYEQYF.

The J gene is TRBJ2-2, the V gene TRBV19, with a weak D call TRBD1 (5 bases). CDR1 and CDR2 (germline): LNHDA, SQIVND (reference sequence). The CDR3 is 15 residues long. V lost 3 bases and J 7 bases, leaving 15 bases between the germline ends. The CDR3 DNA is TGTGCCAGTAGTATGCAGGGTATGATAGACGGGGAGCTGTTTTTT. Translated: CASSMQGMIDGELFF.

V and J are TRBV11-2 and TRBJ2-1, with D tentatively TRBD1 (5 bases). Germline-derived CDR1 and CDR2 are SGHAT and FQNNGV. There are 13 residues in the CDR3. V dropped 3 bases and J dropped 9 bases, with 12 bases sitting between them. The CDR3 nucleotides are TGTGCCAGCAGCTTTCGGCAGGGTGGTGAGCAGTTCTTC. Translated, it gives CASSFRQGGEQFF.